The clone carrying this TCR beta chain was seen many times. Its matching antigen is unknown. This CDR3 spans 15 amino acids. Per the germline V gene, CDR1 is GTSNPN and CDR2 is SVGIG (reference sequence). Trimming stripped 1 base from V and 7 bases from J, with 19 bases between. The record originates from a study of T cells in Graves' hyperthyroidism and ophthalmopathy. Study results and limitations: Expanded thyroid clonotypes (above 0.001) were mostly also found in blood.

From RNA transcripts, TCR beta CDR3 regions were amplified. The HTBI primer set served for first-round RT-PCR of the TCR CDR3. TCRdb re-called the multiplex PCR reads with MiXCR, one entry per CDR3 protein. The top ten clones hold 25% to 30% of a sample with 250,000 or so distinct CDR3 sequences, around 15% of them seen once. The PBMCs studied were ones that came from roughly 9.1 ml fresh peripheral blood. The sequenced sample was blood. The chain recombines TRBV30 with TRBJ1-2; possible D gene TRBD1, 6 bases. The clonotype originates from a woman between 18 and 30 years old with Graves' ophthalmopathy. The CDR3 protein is CAWSGDPGTFPGYTF. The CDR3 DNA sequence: TGTGCCTGGAGTGGAGACCCCGGGACATTCCCTGGCTACACCTTC.